These 25 T cell receptor beta chains share one sample of origin, sequenced in a study of blood T cells in healthy people across ages. A second PCR, run for about 7 to 11 cycles, used a sample-barcoded 5' primer plus a J-beta primer mix. Using its own MiXCR run on the 5' RACE reads, TCRdb lists one record per CDR3 protein. The sample has 750,000 to 950,000 distinct CDR3 sequences; about 55% are singletons. Sequencing input: blood. The receptor source for this set is an elderly man in good health.

V usage is TRBV29-1 and J usage is TRBJ1-1; D is uncertain. V was trimmed by 7 bases and J by 4 bases, leaving 7 bases between them. This CDR3 contains 10 residues. Germline loops: CDR1 SQVTM, CDR2 ANQGSEA. The CDR3 loop is CSGTGTEAFF. The CDR3, as DNA: TGCAGCGGAACGGGCACTGAAGCTTTCTTT.

The table lists this clonotype with a few counts. The J gene is TRBJ2-5, the V gene TRBV28; D is unresolved. The ends were cut back, 7 bases at V and 0 bases at J, with 6 bases in the middle. CDR3 length equals 12 residues. Looked up from germline, CDR1 is MDHEN and CDR2 is SYDVKM. In DNA, the CDR3 is TGTGCCAGCACCCTTGACCAAGAGACCCAGTACTTC. Protein: CASTLDQETQYF. The whole variable domain, filled in from reference TRBV28 and TRBJ2-5, reads DVKVTQSSRYLVKRTGEKVFLECVQDMDHENMFWYRQDPGLGLRLIYFSYDVKMKEKGDIPEGYSVSREKKERFSLILESASTNQTSMYLCASTLDQETQYFGPGTRLLVL.

The rearrangement uses TRBV2 and TRBJ1-1, with D hard to call. The CDR3 extends over 13 amino acids. Germline assignment: CDR1 SNHLY and CDR2 FYNNEI. The V gene lost 8 bases and the J gene lost 7 bases, with 17 bases spanning the gap. The CDR3 region has the DNA TGTGCCAGCCGCAACGGGGATCTCGGTGAAGCTTTCTTT. Protein sequence: CASRNGDLGEAFF.

The rearrangement uses TRBV6-6 and TRBJ1-1; the D is unclear. The V gene's germline CDR1 is MNHNY and CDR2 SVGAGI (reference sequence). The CDR3 spans 15 residues. Trimming shortened V by 5 bases and J by 0 bases, and 13 bases separated the two germline ends. The CDR3 DNA is TGTGCCAGCAGTCAAAACAAGGGTATGAACACTGAAGCTTTCTTT. Its translation is CASSQNKGMNTEAFF.

The chain combines TRBV20-1 with TRBJ2-2; TRBD1 agrees at 12 bases. The V gene's germline CDR1 is DFQATT and CDR2 SNEGSKA (reference sequence). CDR3 size: 14 residues. The trim removed 5 bases at V and 8 bases at J, leaving 6 bases unmatched. CDR3 amino acids: CSAAGTGGKGELFF. CDR3 in DNA: TGCAGTGCTGCCGGGACAGGGGGCAAGGGGGAGCTGTTTTTT.

In this sample, this clonotype turned up a few times. The CDR3 DNA reads TGTGCCAGCAGTGAACCCGGGAGTAACAATGAGCAGTTCTTC. Translated: CASSEPGSNNEQFF. The chain has TRBV6-1 and TRBJ2-1, with a possible D match to TRBD2 (6 bases). V shed 2 bases and J shed 5 bases, with 10 bases lying between them. Per germline, CDR1 MNHNS and CDR2 SASEGT. CDR3 length equals 14 residues.

This clonotype was observed a handful of times. The V call is TRBV6-5, the J call TRBJ2-2; D ambiguous. From germline, CDR1 is MNHEY and CDR2 SVGAGI. V dropped 3 bases and J dropped 1 base, with 6 bases sitting between them. The length of the CDR3 is 14 residues. In DNA, the CDR3 is TGTGCCAGCAGTTATATCGGGAACACCGGGGAGCTGTTTTTT. It specifies CASSYIGNTGELFF.

The chain recombines TRBV5-1 with TRBJ2-1; D tentatively reads TRBD1 or TRBD2 (5 bases each). V was clipped by 0 bases and J by 9 bases, with 16 bases between them. This CDR3 comprises 15 residues. Germline V gives CDR1 SGHRS, CDR2 YFSETQ. Here the CDR3 DNA reads TGCGCCAGCAGCTTGGAAGGGGAGAGTCGGACTGAGCAGTTCTTC. Translation gives CASSLEGESRTEQFF.

This clonotype was observed a handful of times. The J gene is TRBJ2-1, the V gene TRBV28, with a possible D match to TRBD2 (6 bases). CDR1 is MDHEN, CDR2 SYDVKM, per germline. Deletions cut 7 bases from V and 6 bases from J, with 19 bases between. This CDR3 has 15 residues. The CDR3 here is CASIPSGLTPNEQFF. CDR3 nucleotides: TGTGCCAGCATCCCCTCGGGACTTACGCCCAATGAGCAGTTCTTC.

The chain employs TRBV29-1 and TRBJ2-3, with TRBD1 identical over 9 bases. Germline CDR1 reads SQVTM; CDR2 reads ANQGSEA. The CDR3 sequence is 13 residues long. The CDR3 DNA follows: TGCAGTAGTACAGGGGGCAGCACAGATACGCAGTATTTT. This translates into CSSTGGSTDTQYF.

The J gene is TRBJ2-7, the V gene TRBV27; TRBD2 matches 7 bases. With 2 bases clipped from V and 0 bases from J, the junction kept 4 bases outside the gene matches. Germline V lookup: CDR1 MNHEY, CDR2 SMNVEV (reference sequence). The CDR3 extends over 15 amino acids. CDR3 amino acids: CASSLAGDPSYEQYF. The DNA of the CDR3 is TGTGCCAGCAGTTTAGCGGGAGACCCCTCCTACGAGCAGTACTTC.

The genes are TRBV3-1 and TRBJ2-2; D unclear. The CDR3 covers 14 residues. Germline V lookup: CDR1 LGHDT, CDR2 YNNKEL (reference sequence). Deletions cut 5 bases from V and 4 bases from J, with 11 bases between. The CDR3 sequence: CASSAQLGTGELFF. The CDR3 nucleotides read TGTGCCAGCAGCGCTCAATTAGGCACCGGGGAGCTGTTTTTT.

The chain couples TRBV28 to TRBJ2-3; D is possibly TRBD2 (7 bases). Trimming cost V 6 bases and J 6 bases, with 19 bases left between them. The CDR3 is 15 amino acids. Germline CDR1 and CDR2: MDHEN and SYDVKM. The CDR3 bases are TGTGCCAGCAGCAATAGGGCCGGGGGGCACGATACGCAGTATTTT. Its translation is CASSNRAGGHDTQYF.

The V call is TRBV5-1, the J call TRBJ2-1; 7 bases line up with TRBD1. The junction had 9 bases not matched to a gene; V was cut back by 2 bases and J by 4 bases. The germline V gene has CDR1 SGHRS and CDR2 YFSETQ. The CDR3 sequence is 16 residues long. CDR3 sequence: CASSFDPGQSYNEQFF. In DNA, the CDR3 is TGCGCCAGCAGCTTCGACCCGGGACAGTCATACAATGAGCAGTTCTTC.

The chain uses TRBV29-1 and TRBJ2-7, with D possibly being TRBD2 (5 bases). From germline, CDR1 is SQVTM and CDR2 ANQGSEA. The CDR3 covers 13 residues. The ends were cut back, 3 bases at V and 10 bases at J, with 19 bases in the middle. This CDR3 is CSVDPGSQEIQYF. The CDR3 nucleotides read TGCAGCGTTGATCCGGGATCCCAAGAGATCCAGTACTTC.

This chain links TRBV18 with TRBJ2-7, with 9 bases lining up with TRBD2. The CDR3 contains 16 residues. The V gene end was trimmed by 2 bases and the J gene end by 0 bases; junction bases not matched to a gene: 5. CDR1 is KGHSH and CDR2 is LQKENI in the germline V gene. The CDR3 protein is CASSPMTSGSSYEQYF. The DNA of the CDR3 is TGTGCCAGCTCACCAATGACTAGCGGTAGCTCCTACGAGCAGTACTTC.

J is TRBJ2-7 and V is TRBV15; perhaps TRBD1 as D (6 bases). Trimming removed 5 bases at V and 4 bases at J, with 12 bases between. The CDR3 runs to 13 residues. The germline gives CDR1 LNHNV, CDR2 YYDKDF (reference sequence). The CDR3: CATSLGAAYEQYF. The CDR3 bases are TGTGCCACCAGCCTGGGGGCAGCTTACGAGCAGTACTTC.

The chain links TRBV6-1 to TRBJ2-3; D is possibly TRBD1 (7 bases). The CDR3 covers 15 residues. Germline loops: CDR1 MNHNS, CDR2 SASEGT. V was shortened by 6 bases and J by 14 bases, with 27 bases between the two germline ends. The CDR3 loop reads CASRGQLGGQRYAYF. As DNA, the CDR3 is TGTGCCAGCAGGGGACAGCTAGGGGGGCAGAGATACGCGTATTTT.

The V gene is TRBV27, the J gene TRBJ1-2, with TRBD1 matching over 9 bases. The germline CDR1 and CDR2 sequences are MNHEY and SMNVEV (reference sequence). The V segment lost 5 bases and the J segment 2 bases; nucleotides outside the gene matches: 6. CDR3 size: 15 residues. The CDR3 nucleotides are TGTGCCAGCAGTAAACAGACAGGGGGAAACTATGGCTACACCTTC. Its translation is CASSKQTGGNYGYTF.

This clonotype was seen only a few times. The chain joins TRBV20-1 to TRBJ2-7; 8 nucleotides agree with TRBD2. The V and J ends lost 5 bases and 0 bases, in that order; junction bases with no gene match: 3. The length of the CDR3 is 13 residues. CDR1 is DFQATT, CDR2 SNEGSKA, per germline (reference sequence). In DNA, the CDR3 is TGCAGTGCTCGGGGGGGCGGCTCCTACGAGCAGTACTTC. Amino acid sequence: CSARGGGSYEQYF.

The table lists this clonotype with a count of one. The chain combines TRBV2 with TRBJ2-2; 12 bases align to TRBD2. V lost 2 bases, J lost 4 bases, and 8 bases stayed unmatched. This CDR3 contains 18 residues. In germline, CDR1 is SNHLY, CDR2 FYNNEI. This CDR3 is CASSEWLAGGPGTGELFF. The CDR3 DNA reads as TGTGCCAGCAGTGAATGGCTAGCGGGAGGGCCGGGCACCGGGGAGCTGTTTTTT. The full variable domain, rest sourced from reference TRBV2 and TRBJ2-2, is EPEVTQTPSHQVTQMGQEVILRCVPISNHLYFYWYRQILGQKVEFLVSFYNNEISEKSEIFDDQFSVERPDGSNFTLKIRSTKLEDSAMYFCASSEWLAGGPGTGELFFGEGSRLTVL.

The gene calls are TRBV12-3 or TRBV12-4 and TRBJ2-1; TRBD2 matches at 12 bases. This CDR3 comprises 15 residues. J was trimmed by 3 bases and V by 6 bases; bases with no gene match: 3. CDR3 protein: CASRPTSGGYNEQFF. CDR3 in DNA: TGTGCCAGCAGACCGACTAGCGGGGGCTACAATGAGCAGTTCTTC.

The chain joins TRBV20-1 to TRBJ1-1, with TRBD1 as a possible D gene (6 bases). Per the germline V gene, CDR1 is DFQATT and CDR2 is SNEGSKA (reference sequence). The CDR3 sequence is 13 residues long. V was cut by 5 bases and J by 1 base, with 11 bases left in between. The CDR3, as DNA: TGCAGTGCTGGTGGCAGGGGGAACACTGAAGCTTTCTTT. This gives the protein CSAGGRGNTEAFF.

V and J are TRBV24-1 and TRBJ2-3, with 7 bases that match TRBD1. The CDR3 loop spans 16 amino acids. The germline V gene has CDR1 KGHDR and CDR2 SFDVKD. With 2 bases clipped from V and 0 bases from J, the junction kept 4 bases outside the gene matches. The CDR3 DNA follows: TGTGCCACCAGTGATTCCGAGGGGGCAAGCACAGATACGCAGTATTTT. Its protein product is CATSDSEGASTDTQYF.

The chain joins TRBV6-2 or TRBV6-3 to TRBJ1-2; perhaps TRBD1 as D (5 bases). This CDR3 region has 16 residues. Trimming stripped 5 bases from V and 2 bases from J, with 18 bases between. Germline V gene sequence: CDR1 MNHEY, CDR2 SVGEGT. The CDR3 region is CASSLAAGTANYGYTF. DNA for the CDR3: TGTGCCAGCAGTCTAGCCGCCGGGACGGCAAACTATGGCTACACCTTC.